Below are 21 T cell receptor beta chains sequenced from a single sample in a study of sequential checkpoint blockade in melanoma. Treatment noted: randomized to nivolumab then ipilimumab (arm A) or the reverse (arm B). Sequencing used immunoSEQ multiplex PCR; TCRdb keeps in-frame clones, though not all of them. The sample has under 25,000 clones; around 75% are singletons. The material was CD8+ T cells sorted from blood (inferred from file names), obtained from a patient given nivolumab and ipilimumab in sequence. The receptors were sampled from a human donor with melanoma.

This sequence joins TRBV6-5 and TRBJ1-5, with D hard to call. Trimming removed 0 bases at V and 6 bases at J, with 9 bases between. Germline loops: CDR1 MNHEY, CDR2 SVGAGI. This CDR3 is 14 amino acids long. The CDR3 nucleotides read TGTGCCAGCAGTTACTCGAGGGTTGGTCAGCCCCAGCATTTT. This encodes CASSYSRVGQPQHF.

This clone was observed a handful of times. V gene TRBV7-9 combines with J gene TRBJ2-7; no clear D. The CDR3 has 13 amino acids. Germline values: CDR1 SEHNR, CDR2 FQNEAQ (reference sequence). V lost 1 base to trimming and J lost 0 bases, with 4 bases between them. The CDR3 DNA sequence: TGTGCCAGCAGCTTAGACAGCTCCTACGAGCAGTACTTC. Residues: CASSLDSSYEQYF.

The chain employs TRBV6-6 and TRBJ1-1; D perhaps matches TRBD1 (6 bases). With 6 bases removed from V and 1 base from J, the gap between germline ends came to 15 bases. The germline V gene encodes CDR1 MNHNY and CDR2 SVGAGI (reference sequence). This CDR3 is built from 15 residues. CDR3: CASRPRGGANTEAFF. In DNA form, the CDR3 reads TGTGCCAGCAGACCTCGGGGGGGCGCGAACACTGAAGCTTTCTTT.

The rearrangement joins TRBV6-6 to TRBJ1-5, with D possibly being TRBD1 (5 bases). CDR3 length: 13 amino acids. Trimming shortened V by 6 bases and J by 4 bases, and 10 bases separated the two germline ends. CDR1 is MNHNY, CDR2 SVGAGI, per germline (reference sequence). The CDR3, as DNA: TGTGCCAGCAGCTCCACAGGAAATCAGCCCCAGCATTTT. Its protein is CASSSTGNQPQHF.

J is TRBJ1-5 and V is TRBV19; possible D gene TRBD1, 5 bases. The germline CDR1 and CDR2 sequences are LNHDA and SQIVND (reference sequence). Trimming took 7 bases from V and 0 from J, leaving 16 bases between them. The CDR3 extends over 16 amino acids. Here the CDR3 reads CASKGQPLYSNQPQHF. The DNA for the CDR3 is TGTGCCAGTAAGGGGCAGCCTCTGTATAGCAATCAGCCCCAGCATTTT. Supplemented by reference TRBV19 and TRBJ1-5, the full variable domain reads DGGITQSPKYLFRKEGQNVTLSCEQNLNHDAMYWYRQDPGQGLRLIYYSQIVNDFQKGDIAEGYSVSREKKESFPLTVTSAQKNPTAFYLCASKGQPLYSNQPQHFGDGTRLSIL.

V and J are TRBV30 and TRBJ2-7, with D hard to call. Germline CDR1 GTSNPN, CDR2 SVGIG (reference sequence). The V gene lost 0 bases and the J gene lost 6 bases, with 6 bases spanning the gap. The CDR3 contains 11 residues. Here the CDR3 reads CAWSVALEQYF. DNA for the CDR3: TGTGCCTGGAGTGTAGCTCTCGAGCAGTACTTC.

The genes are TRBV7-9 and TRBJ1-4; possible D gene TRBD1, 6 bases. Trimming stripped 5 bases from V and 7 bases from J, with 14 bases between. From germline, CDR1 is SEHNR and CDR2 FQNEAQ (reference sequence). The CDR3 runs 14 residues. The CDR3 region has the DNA TGTGCCAGCAGCGCTGCGGACAGCGCTGAAAAACTGTTTTTT. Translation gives CASSAADSAEKLFF.

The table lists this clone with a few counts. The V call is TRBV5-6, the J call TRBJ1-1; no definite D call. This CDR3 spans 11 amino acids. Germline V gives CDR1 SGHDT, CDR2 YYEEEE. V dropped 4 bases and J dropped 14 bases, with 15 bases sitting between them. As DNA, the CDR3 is TGTGCCAGCAGCATTGGTATAGAAAGCTTCTTT. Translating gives CASSIGIESFF.

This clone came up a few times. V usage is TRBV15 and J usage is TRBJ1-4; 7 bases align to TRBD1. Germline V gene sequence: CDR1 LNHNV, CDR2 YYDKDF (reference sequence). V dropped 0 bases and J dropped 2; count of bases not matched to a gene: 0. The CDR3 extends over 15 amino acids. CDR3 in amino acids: CATSRDRGTNEKLFF. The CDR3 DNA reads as TGTGCCACCAGCAGAGACAGGGGGACTAATGAAAAACTGTTTTTT.

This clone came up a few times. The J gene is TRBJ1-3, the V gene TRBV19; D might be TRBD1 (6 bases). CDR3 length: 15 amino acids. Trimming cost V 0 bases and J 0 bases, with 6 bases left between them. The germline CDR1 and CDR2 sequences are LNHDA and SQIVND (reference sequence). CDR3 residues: CASSIEDSSGNTIYF. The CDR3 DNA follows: TGTGCCAGTAGTATAGAGGACAGCTCTGGAAACACCATATATTTT. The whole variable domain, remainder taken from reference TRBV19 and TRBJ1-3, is DGGITQSPKYLFRKEGQNVTLSCEQNLNHDAMYWYRQDPGQGLRLIYYSQIVNDFQKGDIAEGYSVSREKKESFPLTVTSAQKNPTAFYLCASSIEDSSGNTIYFGEGSWLTVV.

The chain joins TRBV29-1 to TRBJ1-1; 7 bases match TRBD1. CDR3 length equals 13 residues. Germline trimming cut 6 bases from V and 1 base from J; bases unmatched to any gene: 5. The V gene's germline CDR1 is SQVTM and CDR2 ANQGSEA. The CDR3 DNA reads TGCAGCGTCCAAGACAGGGAGAACACTGAAGCTTTCTTT. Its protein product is CSVQDRENTEAFF.

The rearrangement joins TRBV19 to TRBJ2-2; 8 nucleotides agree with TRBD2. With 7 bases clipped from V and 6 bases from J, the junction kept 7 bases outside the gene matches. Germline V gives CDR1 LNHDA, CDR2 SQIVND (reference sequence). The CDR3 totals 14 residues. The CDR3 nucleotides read TGTGCCAGTAATCGGGGGGGGCTGGCCGGGGAGCTGTTTTTT. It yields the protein CASNRGGLAGELFF.

CDR3 sequence reads: CASSLAYLPRSNQPQHF. CDR3 in DNA: TGTGCCAGCAGCTTAGCTTACTTACCCCGTAGCAATCAGCCCCAGCATTTT. V is TRBV7-8 and J is TRBJ1-5; D unresolved. V lost 0 bases, J lost 0 bases, and 12 bases lay in between. The CDR3 has 17 residues. Germline loops: CDR1 SGHVS, CDR2 FQNEAQ.

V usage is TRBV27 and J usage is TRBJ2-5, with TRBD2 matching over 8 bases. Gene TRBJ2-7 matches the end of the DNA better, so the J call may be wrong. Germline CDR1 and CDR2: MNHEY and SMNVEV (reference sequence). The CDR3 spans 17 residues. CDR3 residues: CASSLSGASLSSYEQYF. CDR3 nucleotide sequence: TGTGCCAGCAGTCTTAGCGGGGCCTCCCTTAGCTCCTACGAGCAGTACTTC.

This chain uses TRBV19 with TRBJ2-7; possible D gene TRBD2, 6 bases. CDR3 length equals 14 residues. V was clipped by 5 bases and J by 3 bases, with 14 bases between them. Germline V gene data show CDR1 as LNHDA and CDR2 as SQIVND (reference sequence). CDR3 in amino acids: CASSSGTGVYEQYF. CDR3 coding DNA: TGTGCCAGTAGTTCCGGGACGGGGGTCTACGAGCAGTACTTC. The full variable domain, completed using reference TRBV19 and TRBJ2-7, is DGGITQSPKYLFRKEGQNVTLSCEQNLNHDAMYWYRQDPGQGLRLIYYSQIVNDFQKGDIAEGYSVSREKKESFPLTVTSAQKNPTAFYLCASSSGTGVYEQYFGPGTRLTVT.

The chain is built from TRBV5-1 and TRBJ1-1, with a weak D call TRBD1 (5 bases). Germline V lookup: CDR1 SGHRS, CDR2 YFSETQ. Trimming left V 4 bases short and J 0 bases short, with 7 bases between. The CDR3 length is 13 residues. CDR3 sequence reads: CASSTTVNTEAFF. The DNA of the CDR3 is TGCGCCAGCAGCACGACAGTGAACACTGAAGCTTTCTTT.

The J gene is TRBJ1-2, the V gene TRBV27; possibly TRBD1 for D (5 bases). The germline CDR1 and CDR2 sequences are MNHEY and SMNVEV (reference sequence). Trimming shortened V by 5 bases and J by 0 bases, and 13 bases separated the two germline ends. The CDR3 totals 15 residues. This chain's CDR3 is CASSIRGSANYGYTF. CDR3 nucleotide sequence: TGTGCCAGCAGTATAAGGGGTTCCGCTAACTATGGCTACACCTTC.

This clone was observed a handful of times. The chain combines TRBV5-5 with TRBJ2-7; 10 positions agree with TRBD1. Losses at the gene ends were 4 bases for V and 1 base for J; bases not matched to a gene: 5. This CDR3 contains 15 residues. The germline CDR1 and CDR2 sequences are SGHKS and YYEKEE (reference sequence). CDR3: CASSGADRGSYEQYF. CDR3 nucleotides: TGTGCCAGCAGCGGCGCGGACAGGGGGTCCTACGAGCAGTACTTC.

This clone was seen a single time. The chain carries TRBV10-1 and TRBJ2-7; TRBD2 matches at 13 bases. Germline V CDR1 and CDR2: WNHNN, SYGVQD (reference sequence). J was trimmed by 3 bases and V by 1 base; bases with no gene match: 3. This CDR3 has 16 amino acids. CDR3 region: CASSEWTSGGSYEQYF. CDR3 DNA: TGCGCCAGCAGTGAGTGGACTAGCGGGGGAAGCTACGAGCAGTACTTC.

The CDR3 reads CASSLRPGGTEAFF. CDR3 nucleotide sequence: TGTGCCAGCAGCTTACGTCCAGGGGGCACTGAAGCTTTCTTT. The gene calls are TRBV7-9 and TRBJ1-1; 7 nucleotides agree with TRBD1. Germline V CDR1 and CDR2: SEHNR, FQNEAQ (reference sequence). The CDR3 contains 14 residues. V lost 2 bases to trimming and J lost 4 bases; unmatched junction nucleotides: 4.

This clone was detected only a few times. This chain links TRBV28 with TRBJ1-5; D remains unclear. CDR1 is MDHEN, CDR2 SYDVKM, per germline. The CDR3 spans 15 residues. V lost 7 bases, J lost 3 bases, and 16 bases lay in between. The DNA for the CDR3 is TGTGCCAGCATTGAGGGCAGGTTTACCAATCAGCCCCAGCATTTT. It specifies CASIEGRFTNQPQHF. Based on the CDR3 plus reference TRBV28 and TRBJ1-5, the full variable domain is DVKVTQSSRYLVKRTGEKVFLECVQDMDHENMFWYRQDPGLGLRLIYFSYDVKMKEKGDIPEGYSVSREKKERFSLILESASTNQTSMYLCASIEGRFTNQPQHFGDGTRLSIL.